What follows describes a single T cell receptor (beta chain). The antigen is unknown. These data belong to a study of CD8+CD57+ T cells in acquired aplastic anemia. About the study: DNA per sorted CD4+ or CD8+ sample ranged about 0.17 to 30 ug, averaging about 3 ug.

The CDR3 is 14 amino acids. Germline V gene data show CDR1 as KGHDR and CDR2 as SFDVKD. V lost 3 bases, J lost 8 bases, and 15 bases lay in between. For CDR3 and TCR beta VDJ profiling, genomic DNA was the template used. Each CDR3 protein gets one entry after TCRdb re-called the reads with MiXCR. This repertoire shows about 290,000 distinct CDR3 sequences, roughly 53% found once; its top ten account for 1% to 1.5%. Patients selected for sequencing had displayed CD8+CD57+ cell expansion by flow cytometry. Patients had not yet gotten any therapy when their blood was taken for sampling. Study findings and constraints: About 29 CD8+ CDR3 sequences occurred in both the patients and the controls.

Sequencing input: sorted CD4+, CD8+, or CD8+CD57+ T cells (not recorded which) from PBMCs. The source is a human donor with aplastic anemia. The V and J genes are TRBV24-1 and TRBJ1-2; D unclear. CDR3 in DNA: TGTGCCACCAGTGATAGGGCGGAATTGACGGGCTACACCTTC. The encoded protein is CATSDRAELTGYTF.